Below, 25 T cell receptor beta chains from the same sample are listed, as sequenced in a study of T cells in Graves' hyperthyroidism and ophthalmopathy. The CDR3 regions of TCR beta were amplified from RNA transcripts. First-round RT-PCR with HTBI primers amplified the TCR CDR3 region. One entry per CDR3 protein results from TCRdb running MiXCR on the multiplex PCR reads. Of 530,000 or so distinct CDR3 sequences in the sample, around 24% are singletons; the top ten hold 11%. Input material: blood. These receptors were obtained from a woman between 25 and 40 years old with Graves' ophthalmopathy.

This clonotype appeared once. V gene TRBV11-1 combines with J gene TRBJ1-6, with a weak D call TRBD1 (5 bases). Trimming stripped 1 base from V and 4 bases from J, with 14 bases between. The CDR3 length is 17 residues. Per the germline V gene, CDR1 is SGHAT and CDR2 is FQDESV (reference sequence). The CDR3 loop is CASSLDVGAVYNSPLHF. As DNA, the CDR3 is TGTGCCAGCAGCTTAGACGTCGGGGCCGTATATAATTCACCCCTCCACTTT.

This clonotype was seen many times. An end of the junction does not agree with germline; a read error may underlie this. CDR3 bases: TGTACCAGCAGTTACTCGGGGACAGATGGAAACACCATATATTTT. Residues: CTSSYSGTDGNTIYF. The chain employs TRBV6-5 and TRBJ1-3; TRBD1 matches at 7 bases. This CDR3 has 15 residues. The germline gives CDR1 MNHEY, CDR2 SVGAGI.

This clonotype has a handful of counts. V usage is TRBV14 and J usage is TRBJ1-5, with TRBD1 matching 7 bases. The CDR3 length is 14 residues. V shed 7 bases and J 3 bases; nucleotides not matched to a gene: 6. In germline, CDR1 is SGHDN, CDR2 FVKESK. The CDR3 reads CASKRTGLNQPQHF. The CDR3 nucleotides read TGTGCCAGCAAAAGGACAGGCCTCAATCAGCCCCAGCATTTT.

The rearrangement joins TRBV28 to TRBJ2-7, with 8 nucleotides matching TRBD1. The germline V gene encodes CDR1 MDHEN and CDR2 SYDVKM. J was trimmed by 3 bases and V by 6 bases; bases with no gene match: 7. The CDR3 loop spans 14 amino acids. CDR3 sequence (DNA): TGTGCCAGCAGACGCCGGGACAGGCTCTACGAGCAGTACTTC. Amino acid sequence: CASRRRDRLYEQYF. The full variable domain, completed using reference TRBV28 and TRBJ2-7, is DVKVTQSSRYLVKRTGEKVFLECVQDMDHENMFWYRQDPGLGLRLIYFSYDVKMKEKGDIPEGYSVSREKKERFSLILESASTNQTSMYLCASRRRDRLYEQYFGPGTRLTVT.

The chain links TRBV6-2 or TRBV6-3 to TRBJ2-7, with a possible D match to TRBD1 (6 bases). This CDR3 is built from 14 residues. Germline V gene data show CDR1 as MNHEY and CDR2 as SVGEGT. V was clipped by 6 bases and J by 5 bases, with 17 bases between them. In DNA form, the CDR3 reads TGTGCCAGCAGAACGTCCGGGACAAGCGACGAGCAGTACTTC. Translation gives CASRTSGTSDEQYF.

This clonotype was seen only a few times. The chain is built from TRBV12-3 or TRBV12-4 and TRBJ2-5; D possibly corresponds to TRBD2 (6 bases). Trimming shortened V by 2 bases and J by 3 bases, and 10 bases separated the two germline ends. This CDR3 is 14 amino acids long. The CDR3 DNA follows: TGTGCCAGCAGTTTACTGGAGGGGAAAGAGACCCAGTACTTC. Protein sequence: CASSLLEGKETQYF.

In its sample, this clonotype was seen many times. The rearrangement joins TRBV30 to TRBJ1-5; D is ambiguous. The V gene's germline CDR1 is GTSNPN and CDR2 SVGIG (reference sequence). V was pared by 1 base and J by 3 bases, with 7 bases between. The CDR3 totals 13 residues. The CDR3 protein is CAWSGSPNQPQHF. The CDR3 nucleotides read TGTGCCTGGAGTGGTTCCCCCAATCAGCCCCAGCATTTT.

This chain joins TRBV7-8 and TRBJ1-3; D gene ambiguous. This CDR3 has 14 amino acids. CDR1 is SGHVS, CDR2 FQNEAQ, per germline. V was trimmed by 3 bases and J by 0 bases, leaving 6 bases between them. The CDR3, as DNA: TGTGCCAGCAGCTTCCCGAGCTCTGGAAACACCATATATTTT. Translating gives CASSFPSSGNTIYF.

This clonotype occurred a few times. A read error may produce the germline difference seen at one junction end. The rearrangement joins TRBV5-1 to TRBJ1-1; D is undetermined. The CDR3 runs 9 residues. The germline CDR1 and CDR2 sequences are SGHRS and YFSETQ. CDR3 residues: CASSPEACF. CDR3 DNA: TGCGCCAGCAGTCCTGAAGCTTGCTTT.

The chain has TRBV12-3 or TRBV12-4 and TRBJ1-1; no clear D. CDR3 length: 15 amino acids. Deletions cut 3 bases from V and 1 base from J, with 12 bases between. The CDR3 here is CASSFSGWGNTEAFF. The CDR3 DNA reads as TGTGCCAGCAGTTTTAGTGGTTGGGGGAACACTGAAGCTTTCTTT.

This chain connects TRBV7-2 to TRBJ2-7; a possible D gene is TRBD1 (6 bases). Germline assignment: CDR1 SGHTA and CDR2 FQGNSA. The CDR3 length is 15 residues. V dropped 5 bases and J dropped 0 bases, with 14 bases sitting between them. As DNA, the CDR3 is TGTGCCAGCAGCCTCCCAGGGGTCCTCTCCTACGAGCAGTACTTC. Translating it yields CASSLPGVLSYEQYF.

The chain couples TRBV30 to TRBJ1-5, with 8 bases matching TRBD1. The CDR3 is 14 amino acids. Germline CDR1 and CDR2: GTSNPN and SVGIG (reference sequence). J was trimmed by 5 bases and V by 2 bases; bases with no gene match: 5. CDR3: CAWSTQGAYQPQHF. The DNA of the CDR3 is TGTGCCTGGAGTACCCAGGGGGCCTATCAGCCCCAGCATTTT.

Many counts were recorded for this clonotype. This chain links TRBV27 with TRBJ1-5; D is unresolved. CDR3 size: 13 residues. Trimming removed 3 bases at V and 5 bases at J, with 8 bases between. The germline V gene encodes CDR1 MNHEY and CDR2 SMNVEV (reference sequence). The DNA for the CDR3 is TGTGCCAGCAGTTTCGCCCGAGATCAGCCCCAGCATTTT. Protein sequence: CASSFARDQPQHF.

This clonotype was found many times. This chain uses TRBV7-3 with TRBJ2-5; 9 bases fit TRBD2. CDR1 and CDR2 from the germline V gene are SGHTA and FQGTGA. V lost 4 bases to trimming and J lost 5 bases; unmatched junction nucleotides: 5. There are 14 residues in the CDR3. The CDR3 here is CASSSAGGRETQYF. The CDR3 DNA reads TGTGCCAGCAGCTCGGCGGGGGGGCGGGAGACCCAGTACTTC.

This clonotype was observed many times. J is TRBJ2-5 and V is TRBV28; perhaps D is TRBD1 or TRBD2 (5 bases each). Trimming removed 9 bases from V and 3 bases from J, with 14 bases in between. The germline gives CDR1 MDHEN, CDR2 SYDVKM. The CDR3 is 13 amino acids. Written as DNA, the CDR3 is TGTGCCAGTAGGGCGAGAGGGGAAGAGACCCAGTACTTC. Translation gives CASRARGEETQYF.

This clonotype came up many times. The chain joins TRBV30 to TRBJ2-4; D remains unclear. V gave up 6 bases and J gave up 0 bases, with 15 bases separating them. The CDR3 loop spans 15 amino acids. Germline CDR1 GTSNPN, CDR2 SVGIG (reference sequence). The CDR3 coding sequence is TGTGCCTGCTTGCGAAAAACTCTAGCCAAAAACATTCAGTACTTC. This gives the protein CACLRKTLAKNIQYF.

This clonotype was seen at least ten times. This chain links TRBV6-5 with TRBJ1-1, with a weak D call TRBD1 (5 bases). CDR3 length equals 14 residues. Germline CDR1 and CDR2: MNHEY and SVGAGI. Deletions cut 0 bases from V and 8 bases from J, with 13 bases between. In DNA, the CDR3 is TGTGCCAGCAGTTACTCTCGGGGGGGAGCAGAAGCTTTCTTT. It is translated as CASSYSRGGAEAFF.

The sample holds many counts of this clonotype. This sequence joins TRBV18 and TRBJ2-2; 7 bases are a match to TRBD1. The CDR3 covers 16 residues. Germline lookup yields CDR1 KGHSH and CDR2 LQKENI. V gave up 3 bases and J gave up 1 base; unmatched junction bases: 5. The CDR3 region is CASSPAGTENTGELFF. The CDR3 coding sequence is TGTGCCAGCTCACCGGCCGGGACAGAGAACACCGGGGAGCTGTTTTTT.

V usage is TRBV2 and J usage is TRBJ1-1, with D perhaps matching TRBD1 (6 bases). The germline V gene has CDR1 SNHLY and CDR2 FYNNEI. Trimming pared 6 bases from V and 8 bases from J, leaving 10 bases between. The CDR3 is 11 amino acids. CDR3 DNA: TGTGCCAGCAGCTCACAGGGCGAAGCTTTCTTT. This gives the protein CASSSQGEAFF.

Here the CDR3 DNA reads TGTGCCAGCAGTTACTCGAGTCCGGGCACCGGGGAGCTGTTTTTT. This sequence encodes CASSYSSPGTGELFF. The gene calls are TRBV6-5 and TRBJ2-2; D gene ambiguous. Trimming stripped 0 bases from V and 4 bases from J, with 9 bases between. The germline gives CDR1 MNHEY, CDR2 SVGAGI. The CDR3 is 15 residues long.

The CDR3 spells CASSDGQGGYEQYF. CDR3 nucleotides: TGTGCCAGCAGTGACGGACAGGGAGGCTACGAGCAGTACTTC. This rearrangement joins TRBV6-1 to TRBJ2-7, with 8 positions matching TRBD1. The CDR3 loop spans 14 amino acids. Germline lookup yields CDR1 MNHNS and CDR2 SASEGT. The V segment lost 3 bases and the J segment 3 bases; nucleotides outside the gene matches: 4.

This clonotype was picked up many times. The chain's CDR3 is CASSFGLAVPETQYF. CDR3 DNA: TGCGCCAGCAGTTTCGGACTAGCGGTTCCGGAGACCCAGTACTTC. The chain employs TRBV5-1 and TRBJ2-5, with 10 bases lining up with TRBD2. The CDR3 has 15 residues. V dropped 5 bases and J dropped 5; count of bases not matched to a gene: 9. In germline, CDR1 is SGHRS, CDR2 YFSETQ.

The chain recombines TRBV6-2 or TRBV6-3 with TRBJ2-2; perhaps TRBD2 as D (6 bases). CDR1 is MNHEY, CDR2 SVGEGT, per germline. V was cut by 7 bases and J by 0 bases, with 12 bases left in between. The CDR3 length is 15 residues. The CDR3: CASTFSGANTGELFF. The CDR3, as DNA: TGTGCCAGCACCTTTAGCGGAGCGAACACCGGGGAGCTGTTTTTT.

The gene calls are TRBV7-9 and TRBJ1-3; unclear D gene. The CDR3 extends over 14 amino acids. The V end lost 2 bases, the J end lost 3 bases, and 8 bases lay between the germline ends. Germline CDR1 SEHNR, CDR2 FQNEAQ (reference sequence). The CDR3 DNA sequence: TGTGCCAGCAGCTTATCGCCGAGTGGAAACACCATATATTTT. Amino acid sequence: CASSLSPSGNTIYF. Using reference TRBV7-9 and TRBJ1-3 for the parts outside the CDR3, the full variable domain is DTGVSQNPRHKITKRGQNVTFRCDPISEHNRLYWYRQTLGQGPEFLTYFQNEAQLEKSRLLSDRFSAERPKGSFSTLEIQRTEQGDSAMYLCASSLSPSGNTIYFGEGSWLTVV.

This clonotype showed up many times. V usage is TRBV20-1 and J usage is TRBJ2-7; TRBD1 might be the D (5 bases). This CDR3 has 13 amino acids. Trimming shortened V by 5 bases and J by 7 bases, and 18 bases separated the two germline ends. In germline, CDR1 is DFQATT, CDR2 SNEGSKA (reference sequence). Here the CDR3 reads CSAYQGGVWEQYF. The CDR3 bases are TGCAGTGCTTACCAGGGTGGGGTCTGGGAGCAGTACTTC.